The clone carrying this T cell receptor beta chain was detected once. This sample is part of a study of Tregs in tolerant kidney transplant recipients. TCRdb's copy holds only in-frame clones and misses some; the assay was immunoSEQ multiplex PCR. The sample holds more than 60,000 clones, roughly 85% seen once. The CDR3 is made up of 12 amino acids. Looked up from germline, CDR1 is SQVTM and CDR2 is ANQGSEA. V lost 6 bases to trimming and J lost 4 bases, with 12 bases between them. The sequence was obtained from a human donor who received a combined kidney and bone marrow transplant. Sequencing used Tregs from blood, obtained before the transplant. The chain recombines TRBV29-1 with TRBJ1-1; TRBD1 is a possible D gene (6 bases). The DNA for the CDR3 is TGCAGCGTCGCCTTAGGGGGCACTGAAGCTTTCTTT. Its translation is CSVALGGTEAFF. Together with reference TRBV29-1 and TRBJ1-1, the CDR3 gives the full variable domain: SAVISQKPSRDICQRGTSLTIQCQVDSQVTMMFWYRQQPGQSLTLIATANQGSEATYESGFVIDKFPISRPNLTFSTLTVSNMSPEDSSIYLCSVALGGTEAFFGQGTRLTVV.